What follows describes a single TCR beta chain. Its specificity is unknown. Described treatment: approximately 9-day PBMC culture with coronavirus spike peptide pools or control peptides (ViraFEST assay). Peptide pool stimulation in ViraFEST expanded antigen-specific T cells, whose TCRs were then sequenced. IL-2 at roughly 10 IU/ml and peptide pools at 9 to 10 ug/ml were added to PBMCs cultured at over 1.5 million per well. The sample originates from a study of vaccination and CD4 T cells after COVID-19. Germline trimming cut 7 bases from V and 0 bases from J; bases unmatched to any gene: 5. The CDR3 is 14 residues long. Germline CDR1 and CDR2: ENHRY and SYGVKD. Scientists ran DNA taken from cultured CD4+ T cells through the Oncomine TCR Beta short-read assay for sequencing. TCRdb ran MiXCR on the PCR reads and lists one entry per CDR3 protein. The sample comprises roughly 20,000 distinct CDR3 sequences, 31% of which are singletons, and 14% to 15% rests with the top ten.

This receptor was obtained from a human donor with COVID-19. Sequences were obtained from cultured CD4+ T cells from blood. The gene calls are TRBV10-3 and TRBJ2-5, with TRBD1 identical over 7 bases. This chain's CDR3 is CAITEGADQETQYF. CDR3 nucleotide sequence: TGTGCCATCACCGAGGGGGCGGACCAAGAGACCCAGTACTTC.